This is a list of T cell receptor beta chains from one sample in a study of response to subunit inactivated influenza vaccine. TCRdb called the RT-PCR reads again in MiXCR, with one record for every CDR3 protein. The sample includes 430,000 or so distinct CDR3 sequences, 10% to 11% of them seen just once. This specimen was PBMCs from blood, taken 40 to 50 days after vaccination. These receptors all stem from a middle-aged man who received an inactivated influenza vaccine. CDR3s include the opening cysteine and the closing phenylalanine or tryptophan.

V gene: TRBV10-3; CDR3 protein: CATIGDTYYEQYF
V gene: TRBV4-2; CDR3 protein: CASSQGLVSFQYF
V gene: TRBV20-1; CDR3 protein: CSAWDRGHNYGYTF
V gene: TRBV5-1; CDR3 protein: CASSPVQGPTGELFF
V gene: TRBV7-9; CDR3 protein: CASSPKRPQASPYEQYF
V gene: TRBV3-1; CDR3 protein: CASSPGEKTQYF
V gene: TRBV6-5; CDR3 protein: CASSYDRAAREQYF
V gene: TRBV20-1; CDR3 protein: CSARGESYGYTF
V gene: TRBV19; CDR3 protein: CASSGGQAVYEQYF
V gene: TRBV5-1; CDR3 protein: CASSLLVGKNTEAFF
V gene: TRBV29-1; CDR3 protein: CSVRESYEQYF
V gene: TRBV7-2; CDR3 protein: CASSLTLGANTGELFF
V gene: TRBV3-1; CDR3 protein: CASSQVPGRELFF
V gene: TRBV12-3/TRBV12-4; CDR3 protein: CASTTDRAPGELFF
V gene: TRBV11-2; CDR3 protein: CASSSRTSGGSTDTQYF
V gene: TRBV6-1; CDR3 protein: CASKKLAGAESFTDTQYF
V gene: TRBV29-1; CDR3 protein: CSVDRPGGSYNEQFF
V gene: TRBV5-1; CDR3 protein: CASSPSGTANTEAFF
V gene: TRBV18; CDR3 protein: CASSPPGLGAYEQYF
V gene: TRBV12-3/TRBV12-4; CDR3 protein: CASSLMGPGETQYF
V gene: TRBV5-1; CDR3 protein: CASSLTYASYNEQFF
V gene: TRBV9; CDR3 protein: CASSVRTGTEDTQYF
V gene: TRBV30; CDR3 protein: CAWSYRVGYTF
V gene: TRBV6-1; CDR3 protein: CASSLGSSGANVLTF
V gene: TRBV19; CDR3 protein: CASSIGRGTGETQYF
V gene: TRBV7-6; CDR3 protein: CASSPGTSGAKYEQYF
V gene: TRBV12-3/TRBV12-4; CDR3 protein: CASNRGPLMETQYF
V gene: TRBV28; CDR3 protein: CASSFESSGQVGLQETQYF
V gene: TRBV7-9; CDR3 protein: CASSLSWYGPGHYEQYF
V gene: TRBV11-2; CDR3 protein: CASSRGQGAFEQYF
V gene: TRBV6-1; CDR3 protein: CASSPRTDYYEQYF
V gene: TRBV7-2; CDR3 protein: CASSPQGTGGGSEQFF
V gene: TRBV15; CDR3 protein: CATSRVHGDETQYF
V gene: TRBV4-3; CDR3 protein: CASSQGQGWKETQYF
V gene: TRBV7-9; CDR3 protein: CASSRDQETQYF
V gene: TRBV6-5; CDR3 protein: CASSYLGLGSGNEQFF
V gene: TRBV29-1; CDR3 protein: CSVESRLNTGELFF
V gene: TRBV5-6; CDR3 protein: CASSSSGENTGELFF
V gene: TRBV6-5; CDR3 protein: CASSSYSGNEQYF
V gene: TRBV5-1; CDR3 protein: CASSPTGFPNEQFF
V gene: TRBV5-6; CDR3 protein: CASSFGTSGSYEQYF
V gene: TRBV28; CDR3 protein: CASSPYELDTEAFF
V gene: TRBV6-1; CDR3 protein: CASSTPERYPGVAQYF
V gene: TRBV7-2; CDR3 protein: CASSFSGSADTQYF
V gene: TRBV12-2; CDR3 protein: CASRLSRCDRANTEAFF
V gene: TRBV7-9; CDR3 protein: CASEEAETQYF
V gene: TRBV7-8; CDR3 protein: CASSLQGSRNQPQHF
V gene: TRBV6-5; CDR3 protein: CASSYLEGESYEQYF
V gene: TRBV6-5; CDR3 protein: CASSYRTGAYNEQFF
V gene: TRBV7-3; CDR3 protein: CASSISGRTGELFF
V gene: TRBV12-3/TRBV12-4; CDR3 protein: CASRAPGTTMGDEQFF